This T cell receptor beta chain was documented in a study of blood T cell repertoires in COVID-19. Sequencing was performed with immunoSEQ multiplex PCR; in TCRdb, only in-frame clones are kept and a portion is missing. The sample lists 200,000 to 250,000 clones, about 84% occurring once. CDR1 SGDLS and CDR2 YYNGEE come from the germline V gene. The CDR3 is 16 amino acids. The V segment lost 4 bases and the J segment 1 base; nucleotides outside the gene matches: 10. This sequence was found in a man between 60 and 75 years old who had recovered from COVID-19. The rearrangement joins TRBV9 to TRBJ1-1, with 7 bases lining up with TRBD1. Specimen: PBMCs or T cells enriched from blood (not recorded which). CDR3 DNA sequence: TGTGCCAGCAGCAAACGACCCAGGGGGGAGAACACTGAAGCTTTCTTT. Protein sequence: CASSKRPRGENTEAFF.